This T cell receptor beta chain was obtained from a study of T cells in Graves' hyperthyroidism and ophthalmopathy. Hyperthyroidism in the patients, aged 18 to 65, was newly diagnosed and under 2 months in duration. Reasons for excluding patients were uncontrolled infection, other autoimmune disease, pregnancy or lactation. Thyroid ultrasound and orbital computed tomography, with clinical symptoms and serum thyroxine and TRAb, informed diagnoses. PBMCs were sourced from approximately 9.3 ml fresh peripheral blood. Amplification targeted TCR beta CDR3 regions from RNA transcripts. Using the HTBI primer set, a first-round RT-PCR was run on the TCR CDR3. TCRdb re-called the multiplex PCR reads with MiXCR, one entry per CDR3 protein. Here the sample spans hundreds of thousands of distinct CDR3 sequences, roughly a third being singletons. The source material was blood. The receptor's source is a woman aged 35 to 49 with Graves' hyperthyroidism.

CDR3 nucleotides: TGTGCCAGCAGCCACCGGGACAGACTCTCTGGAAACACCATATATTTT. Residues: CASSHRDRLSGNTIYF. The rearrangement uses TRBV7-2 and TRBJ1-3; 7 bases agree with TRBD1. Germline-derived CDR1 and CDR2 are SGHTA and FQGNSA. The CDR3 contains 16 residues. The V gene end was trimmed by 5 bases and the J gene end by 0 bases; junction bases not matched to a gene: 7.